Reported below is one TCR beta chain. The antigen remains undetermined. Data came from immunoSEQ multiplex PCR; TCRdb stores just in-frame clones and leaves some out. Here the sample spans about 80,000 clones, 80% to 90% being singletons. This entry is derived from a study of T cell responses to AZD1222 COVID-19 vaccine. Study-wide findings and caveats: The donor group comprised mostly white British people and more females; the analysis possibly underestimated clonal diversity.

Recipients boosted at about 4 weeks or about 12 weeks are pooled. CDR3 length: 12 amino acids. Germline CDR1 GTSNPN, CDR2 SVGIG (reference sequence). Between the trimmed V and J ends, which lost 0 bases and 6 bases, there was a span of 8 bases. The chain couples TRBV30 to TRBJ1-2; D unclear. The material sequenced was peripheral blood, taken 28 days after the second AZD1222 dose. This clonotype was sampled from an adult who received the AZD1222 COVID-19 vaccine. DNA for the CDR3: TGTGCCTGGAGTGTACAAAGAAATGGCTACACCTTC. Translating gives CAWSVQRNGYTF.